This T cell receptor beta chain stems from a study of cytomegalovirus exposure and HLA in healthy donors. About the study: The 90 to 150 validation repertoires, a later analysis reported, used the same platform as the approximately 730 repertoires from the first cohort. Study observations and caveats: Some public TCRs appeared in many individuals, while most sequences were rare. Researchers reported that a few CMV-associated chains were confirmed in vitro as CMV antigen-specific.

The CDR3 runs to 15 residues. The germline CDR1 and CDR2 sequences are MNHNS and SASEGT. In the case of this clone: No antigen is known for it. A junction end diverges from the germline sequence, so it may reflect a read error.

Here immunoSEQ multiplex PCR was the method, and the copy in TCRdb shows in-frame clones only, minus some. The table records about 200,000 clones, more than 65% of them present only once. What was sequenced was PBMCs. This clonotype was obtained from a woman between 25 and 40 years old in good health and CMV-seropositive. The J gene is TRBJ1-2, the V gene TRBV6-1; 7 bases align to TRBD1. CDR3 amino acids: CASGEGALANYGYTF. DNA of the CDR3: TGTGCCAGCGGTGAGGGGGCCTTAGCTAACTATGGCTACACCTTC.